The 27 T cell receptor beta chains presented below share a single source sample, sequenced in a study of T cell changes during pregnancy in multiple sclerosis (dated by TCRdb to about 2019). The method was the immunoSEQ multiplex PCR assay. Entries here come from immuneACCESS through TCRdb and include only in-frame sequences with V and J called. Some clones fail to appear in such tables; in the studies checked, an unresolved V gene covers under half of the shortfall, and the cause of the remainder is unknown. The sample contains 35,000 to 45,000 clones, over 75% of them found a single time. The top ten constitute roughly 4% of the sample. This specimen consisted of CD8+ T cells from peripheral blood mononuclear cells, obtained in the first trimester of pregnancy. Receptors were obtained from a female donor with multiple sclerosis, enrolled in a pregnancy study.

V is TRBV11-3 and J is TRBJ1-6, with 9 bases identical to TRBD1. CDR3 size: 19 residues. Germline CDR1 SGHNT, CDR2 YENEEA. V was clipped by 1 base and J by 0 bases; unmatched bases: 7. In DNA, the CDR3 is TGTGCCAGCAGCTTAGCGGGACAGGGAATGGGCTCCTATAATTCACCCCTCCACTTT. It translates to CASSLAGQGMGSYNSPLHF.

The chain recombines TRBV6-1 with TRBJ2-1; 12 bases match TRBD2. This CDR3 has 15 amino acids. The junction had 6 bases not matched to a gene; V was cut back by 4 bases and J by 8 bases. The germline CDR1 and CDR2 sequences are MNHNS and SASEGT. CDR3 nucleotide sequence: TGTGCCAGCAGTGTTGCGGGACTAGCGGGCGATGAGCAGTTCTTC. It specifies CASSVAGLAGDEQFF.

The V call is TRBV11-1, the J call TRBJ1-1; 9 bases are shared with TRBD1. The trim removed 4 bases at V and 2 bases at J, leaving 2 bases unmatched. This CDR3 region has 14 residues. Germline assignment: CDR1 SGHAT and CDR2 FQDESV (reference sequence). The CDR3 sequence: CASSSTGGNTEAFF. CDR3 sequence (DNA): TGTGCCAGCAGCTCTACAGGGGGCAACACTGAAGCTTTCTTT.

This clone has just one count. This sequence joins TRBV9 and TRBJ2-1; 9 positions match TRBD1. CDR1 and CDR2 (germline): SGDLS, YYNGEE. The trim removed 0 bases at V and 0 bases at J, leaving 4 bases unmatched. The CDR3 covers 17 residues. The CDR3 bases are TGTGCCAGCAGCGTAGGGGACAGGGATCACTCCTACAATGAGCAGTTCTTC. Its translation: CASSVGDRDHSYNEQFF. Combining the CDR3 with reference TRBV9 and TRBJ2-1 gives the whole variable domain DSGVTQTPKHLITATGQRVTLRCSPRSGDLSVYWYQQSLDQGLQFLIQYYNGEERAKGNILERFSAQQFPDLHSELNLSSLELGDSALYFCASSVGDRDHSYNEQFFGPGTRLTVL.

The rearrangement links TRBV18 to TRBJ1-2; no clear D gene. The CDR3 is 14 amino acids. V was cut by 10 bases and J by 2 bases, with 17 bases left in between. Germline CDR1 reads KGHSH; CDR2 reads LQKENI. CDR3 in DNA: TGTGCCATTCTTCTCACACCGGGGAACTATGGCTACACCTTC. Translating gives CAILLTPGNYGYTF.

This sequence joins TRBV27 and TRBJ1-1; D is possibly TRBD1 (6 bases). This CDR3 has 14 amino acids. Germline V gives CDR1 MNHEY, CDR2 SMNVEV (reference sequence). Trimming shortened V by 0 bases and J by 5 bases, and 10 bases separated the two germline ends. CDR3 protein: CASSLSGGRTEAFF. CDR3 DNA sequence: TGTGCCAGCAGTTTATCGGGGGGGCGTACTGAAGCTTTCTTT.

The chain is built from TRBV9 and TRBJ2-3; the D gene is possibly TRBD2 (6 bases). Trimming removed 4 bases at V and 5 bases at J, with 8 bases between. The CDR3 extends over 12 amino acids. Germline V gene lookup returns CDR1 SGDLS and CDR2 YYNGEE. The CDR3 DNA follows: TGTGCCAGCAGCCCCGGGAGAGATACGCAGTATTTT. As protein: CASSPGRDTQYF.

The CDR3 protein is CASSDGQGFETQYF. The DNA of the CDR3 is TGTGCCAGCAGCGATGGGCAGGGTTTTGAGACCCAGTACTTC. The rearrangement joins TRBV5-6 to TRBJ2-5; possible D gene TRBD1, 5 bases. The CDR3 sequence is 14 residues long. Trimming took 4 bases from V and 5 from J, leaving 15 bases between them. Germline loops: CDR1 SGHDT, CDR2 YYEEEE.

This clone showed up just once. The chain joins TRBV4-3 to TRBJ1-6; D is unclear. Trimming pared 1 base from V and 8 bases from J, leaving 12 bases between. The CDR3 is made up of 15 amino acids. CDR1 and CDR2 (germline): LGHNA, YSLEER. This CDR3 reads CASSQGTAEDSPLHF. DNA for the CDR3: TGCGCCAGCAGCCAAGGAACAGCGGAGGATTCACCCCTCCACTTT.

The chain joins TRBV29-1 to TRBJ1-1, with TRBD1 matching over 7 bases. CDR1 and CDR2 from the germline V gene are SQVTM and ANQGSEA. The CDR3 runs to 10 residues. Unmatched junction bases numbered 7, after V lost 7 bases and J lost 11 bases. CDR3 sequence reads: CSATGAGAFF. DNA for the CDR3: TGCAGCGCAACAGGGGCTGGGGCTTTCTTT.

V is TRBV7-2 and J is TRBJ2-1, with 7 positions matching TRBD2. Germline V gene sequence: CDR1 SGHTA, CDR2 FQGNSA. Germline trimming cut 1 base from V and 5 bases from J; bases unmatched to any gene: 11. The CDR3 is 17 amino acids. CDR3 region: CASSLVIGGGTNNEQFF. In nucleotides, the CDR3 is TGTGCCAGCAGCTTAGTAATTGGGGGGGGGACCAACAATGAGCAGTTCTTC.

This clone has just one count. CDR3: CASTPVNTEAFF. The DNA of the CDR3 is TGTGCCAGCACCCCTGTGAACACTGAAGCTTTCTTT. The J gene is TRBJ1-1, the V gene TRBV7-2; D is unclear. The CDR3 is 12 residues long. V lost 7 bases to trimming and J lost 0 bases, with 6 bases between them. Germline V gene data show CDR1 as SGHTA and CDR2 as FQGNSA.

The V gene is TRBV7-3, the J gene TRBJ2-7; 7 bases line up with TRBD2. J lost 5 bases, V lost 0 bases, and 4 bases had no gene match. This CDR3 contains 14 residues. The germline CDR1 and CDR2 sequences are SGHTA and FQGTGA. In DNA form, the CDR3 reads TGTGCCAGCAGCTTAACGGGGGGGGTCCACGAGCAGTACTTC. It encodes CASSLTGGVHEQYF.

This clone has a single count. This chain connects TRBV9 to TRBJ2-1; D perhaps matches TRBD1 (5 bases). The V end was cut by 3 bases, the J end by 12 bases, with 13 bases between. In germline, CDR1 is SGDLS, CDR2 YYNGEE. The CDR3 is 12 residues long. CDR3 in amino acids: CASSGGSPWQFF. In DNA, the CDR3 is TGTGCCAGCAGCGGGGGCTCTCCATGGCAGTTCTTC.

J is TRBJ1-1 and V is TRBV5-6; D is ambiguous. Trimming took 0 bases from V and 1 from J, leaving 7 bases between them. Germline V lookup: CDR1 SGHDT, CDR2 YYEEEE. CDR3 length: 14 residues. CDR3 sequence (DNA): TGTGCCAGCAGCTTGGCTTGGCAGAACACTGAAGCTTTCTTT. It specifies CASSLAWQNTEAFF.

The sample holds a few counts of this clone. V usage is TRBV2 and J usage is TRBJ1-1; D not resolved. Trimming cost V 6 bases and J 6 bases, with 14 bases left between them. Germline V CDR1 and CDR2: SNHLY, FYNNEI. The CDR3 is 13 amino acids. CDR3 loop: CASRPTQDPEAFF. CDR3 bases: TGTGCCAGCAGACCAACTCAGGATCCTGAAGCTTTCTTT.

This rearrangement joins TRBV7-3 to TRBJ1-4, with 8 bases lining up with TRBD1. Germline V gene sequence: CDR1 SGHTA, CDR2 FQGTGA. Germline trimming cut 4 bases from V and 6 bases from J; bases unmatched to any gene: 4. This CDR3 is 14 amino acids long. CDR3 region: CASSSRGRDEKLFF. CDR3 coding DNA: TGTGCCAGCAGCTCCAGGGGGCGCGATGAAAAACTGTTTTTT.

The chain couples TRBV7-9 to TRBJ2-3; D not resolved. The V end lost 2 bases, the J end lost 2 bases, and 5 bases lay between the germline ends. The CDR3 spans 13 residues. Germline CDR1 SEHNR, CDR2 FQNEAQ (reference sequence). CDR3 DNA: TGTGCCAGCAGCTTATCCTACACAGATACGCAGTATTTT. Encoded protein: CASSLSYTDTQYF.

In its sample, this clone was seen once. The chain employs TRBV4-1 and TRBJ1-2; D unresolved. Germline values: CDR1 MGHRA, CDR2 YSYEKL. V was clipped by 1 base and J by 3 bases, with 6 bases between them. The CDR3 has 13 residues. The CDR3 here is CASSQANYYGYTF. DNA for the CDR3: TGCGCCAGCAGCCAAGCAAATTACTATGGCTACACCTTC.

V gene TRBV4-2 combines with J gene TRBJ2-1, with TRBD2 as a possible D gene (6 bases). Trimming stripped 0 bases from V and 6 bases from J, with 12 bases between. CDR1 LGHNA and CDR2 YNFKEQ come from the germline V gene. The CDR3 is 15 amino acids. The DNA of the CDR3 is TGTGCCAGCAGCCAAGATGGGGCGGGGATCAATGAGCAGTTCTTC. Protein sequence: CASSQDGAGINEQFF.

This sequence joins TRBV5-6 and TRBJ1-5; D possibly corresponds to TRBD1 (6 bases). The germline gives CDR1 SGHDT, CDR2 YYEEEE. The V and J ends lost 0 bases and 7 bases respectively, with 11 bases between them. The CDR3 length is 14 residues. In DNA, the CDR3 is TGTGCCAGCAGCTTGGGAGGGGGAAGCCAGCCCCAGCATTTT. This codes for CASSLGGGSQPQHF.

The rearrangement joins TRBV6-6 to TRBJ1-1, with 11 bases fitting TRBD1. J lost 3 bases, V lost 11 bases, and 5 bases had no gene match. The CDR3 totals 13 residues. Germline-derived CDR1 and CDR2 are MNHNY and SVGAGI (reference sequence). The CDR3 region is CASGTGGDTEAFF. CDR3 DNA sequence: TGTGCCTCCGGGACAGGGGGGGACACTGAAGCTTTCTTT.

The CDR3, as DNA: TGTGCCAGCAGCCTGGACAGGGGGATAATCGAGCAGTACTTC. Translation: CASSLDRGIIEQYF. V usage is TRBV27 and J usage is TRBJ2-7; 10 nucleotides match TRBD1. CDR3 length equals 14 residues. The V gene end was trimmed by 6 bases and the J gene end by 6 bases; junction bases not matched to a gene: 8. The germline V gene encodes CDR1 MNHEY and CDR2 SMNVEV (reference sequence).

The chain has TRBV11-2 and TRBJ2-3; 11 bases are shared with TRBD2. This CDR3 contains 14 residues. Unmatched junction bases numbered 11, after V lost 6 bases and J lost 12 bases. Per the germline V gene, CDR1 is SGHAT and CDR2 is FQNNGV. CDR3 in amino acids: CASRGASGGPTQYF. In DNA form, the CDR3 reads TGTGCCAGCAGAGGAGCTAGCGGGGGGCCCACCCAGTATTTT.

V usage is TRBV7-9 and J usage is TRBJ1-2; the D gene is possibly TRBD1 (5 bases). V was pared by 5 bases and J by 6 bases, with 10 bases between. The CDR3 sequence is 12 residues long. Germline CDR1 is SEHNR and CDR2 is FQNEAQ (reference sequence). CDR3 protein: CASSRRGDGYTF. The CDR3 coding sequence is TGTGCCAGCAGCAGGAGGGGAGATGGCTACACCTTC.

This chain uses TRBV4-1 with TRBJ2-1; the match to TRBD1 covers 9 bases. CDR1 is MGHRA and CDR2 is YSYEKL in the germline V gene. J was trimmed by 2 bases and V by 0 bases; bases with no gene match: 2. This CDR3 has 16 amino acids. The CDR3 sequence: CASSQEDRGTYNEQFF. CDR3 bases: TGCGCCAGCAGCCAAGAGGACAGGGGCACCTACAATGAGCAGTTCTTC.

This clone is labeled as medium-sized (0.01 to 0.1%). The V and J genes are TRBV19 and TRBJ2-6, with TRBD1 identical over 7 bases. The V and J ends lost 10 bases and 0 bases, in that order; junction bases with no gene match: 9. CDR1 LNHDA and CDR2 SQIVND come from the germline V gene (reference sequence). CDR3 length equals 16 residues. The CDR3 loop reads CATGTVLSSGANVLTF. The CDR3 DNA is TGTGCCACAGGGACAGTCCTTAGCTCTGGGGCCAACGTCCTGACTTTC.